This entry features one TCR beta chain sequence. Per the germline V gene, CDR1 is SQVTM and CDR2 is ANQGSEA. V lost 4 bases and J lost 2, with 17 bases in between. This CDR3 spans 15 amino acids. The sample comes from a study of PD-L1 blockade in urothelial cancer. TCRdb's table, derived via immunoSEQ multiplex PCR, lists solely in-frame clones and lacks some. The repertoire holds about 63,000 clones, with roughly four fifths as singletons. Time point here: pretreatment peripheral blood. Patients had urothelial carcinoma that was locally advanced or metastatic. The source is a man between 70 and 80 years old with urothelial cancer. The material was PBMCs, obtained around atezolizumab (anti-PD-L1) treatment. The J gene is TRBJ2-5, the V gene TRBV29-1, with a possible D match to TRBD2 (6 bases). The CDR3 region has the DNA TGCAGCGTTGCCACAAACGGCGGGGAACAAGAGACCCAGTACTTC. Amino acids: CSVATNGGEQETQYF.